The 6 T cell receptor beta chains presented below share a single source sample, sequenced in a study of T-cell reconstitution after alpha-beta-depleted transplantation in children. Unique molecular identifiers tagged the TCRbeta library. One entry per CDR3 protein, called by TCRdb with MiXCR from the PCR reads. The sample contains about 640,000 distinct CDR3 sequences, around 16% of which appear only once. The sequencing here drew on PBMCs from the stem cell graft donor, taken from the stem cell graft. The receptor source for this set is a human donor who donated a stem cell graft to a child with acute myeloid leukemia.

V gene TRBV28 combines with J gene TRBJ2-1; D remains unclear. The CDR3 loop spans 13 amino acids. Germline CDR1 MDHEN, CDR2 SYDVKM. V was pared by 3 bases and J by 9 bases, with 12 bases between. CDR3 sequence (DNA): TGTGCCAGCAGTTTCCAACGTGTTACTGAGCAGTTCTTC. Amino acids: CASSFQRVTEQFF.

This clonotype was counted only a few times. The chain recombines TRBV20-1 with TRBJ2-5; 7 bases fit TRBD2. Trimming cost V 5 bases and J 5 bases; bases outside gene matches: 14. CDR1 is DFQATT and CDR2 is SNEGSKA in the germline V gene (reference sequence). The length of the CDR3 is 15 residues. The CDR3 protein is CSAPPGGAGRETQYF. CDR3 bases: TGCAGTGCTCCCCCCGGTGGAGCGGGGAGGGAGACCCAGTACTTC.

This clonotype has a count of ten or more. The gene calls are TRBV20-1 and TRBJ2-4; TRBD2 agrees at 9 bases. Germline loops: CDR1 DFQATT, CDR2 SNEGSKA (reference sequence). V lost 3 bases and J lost 4; bases outside the gene matches: 16. The length of the CDR3 is 18 residues. CDR3 amino acids: CSARQMRRASGVKNIQYF. The CDR3 region has the DNA TGCAGTGCTAGGCAGATGAGACGGGCTAGCGGGGTGAAAAACATTCAGTACTTC.

This clonotype was counted between two and nine times. The V gene is TRBV7-2, the J gene TRBJ2-7, with D unresolved. V was pared by 1 base and J by 2 bases, with 12 bases between. Germline V gene lookup returns CDR1 SGHTA and CDR2 FQGNSA. CDR3 length: 15 residues. The CDR3 sequence: CASSLGTHTTYEQYF. DNA for the CDR3: TGTGCCAGCAGCTTAGGGACCCACACGACCTACGAGCAGTACTTC.

This clonotype occurred a few times. The chain carries TRBV7-8 and TRBJ2-3, with 9 bases lining up with TRBD2. After removal of 1 base from V and 5 bases from J, the junction contained 7 bases not matched to a gene. The CDR3 length is 16 residues. CDR1 and CDR2 (germline): SGHVS, FQNEAQ. The CDR3 DNA follows: TGTGCCAGCAGCTTAGTTGGCGGGGGGGGACGAGATACGCAGTATTTT. It translates to CASSLVGGGGRDTQYF. The full variable domain, rest sourced from reference TRBV7-8 and TRBJ2-3, is GAGVSQSPRYKVAKRGQDVALRCDPISGHVSLFWYQQALGQGPEFLTYFQNEAQLDKSGLPSDRFFAERPEGSVSTLKIQRTQQEDSAVYLCASSLVGGGGRDTQYFGPGTRLTVL.

This clonotype occurred many times. The V call is TRBV20-1, the J call TRBJ2-1, with D unresolved. Trimming took off 6 bases at V and 3 bases at J, with 6 bases between the two ends. The CDR3 is made up of 11 amino acids. The V gene's germline CDR1 is DFQATT and CDR2 SNEGSKA (reference sequence). CDR3 in DNA: TGCAGTGCCCCGGACTACAATGAGCAGTTCTTC. It specifies CSAPDYNEQFF.